The 26 T cell receptor beta chains below were found in one sample sequenced in a study of blood T cell repertoires in COVID-19. Sequencing was performed with immunoSEQ multiplex PCR; in TCRdb, only in-frame clones are kept and a portion is missing. The data hold about 34,000 clones, with roughly 80% observed a single time. The sequencing input was peripheral blood. The origin of the receptors is a woman aged 55-75 years with acute or convalescent COVID-19.

This clone has more than one count but fewer than ten. V usage is TRBV18 and J usage is TRBJ1-2; 8 bases are shared with TRBD1. Trimming removed 6 bases from V and 7 bases from J; junction bases left unmatched: 7. This CDR3 region has 13 residues. The germline V gene has CDR1 KGHSH and CDR2 LQKENI. CDR3 DNA sequence: TGTGCCAGCTCCCCCGGACAGGGTCCTGGCTACACCTTC. Its protein is CASSPGQGPGYTF.

The chain couples TRBV20-1 to TRBJ2-5; TRBD1 aligns across 8 bases. The CDR3 spans 13 residues. Germline V gene sequence: CDR1 DFQATT, CDR2 SNEGSKA (reference sequence). V was pared by 3 bases and J by 6 bases, with 6 bases of the junction left unmatched. The CDR3 sequence: CSASSGGMKTQYF. DNA of the CDR3: TGCAGTGCTAGTTCAGGGGGCATGAAGACCCAGTACTTC.

This chain uses TRBV9 with TRBJ2-3, with TRBD1 as a possible D gene (5 bases). In germline, CDR1 is SGDLS, CDR2 YYNGEE. The V end lost 0 bases, the J end lost 3 bases, and 8 bases lay between the germline ends. There are 14 residues in the CDR3. Written as DNA, the CDR3 is TGTGCCAGCAGCGTAGCAGGGTCAACAGATACGCAGTATTTT. As protein: CASSVAGSTDTQYF.

V gene TRBV3-1 (or the pseudogene TRBV3-2) combines with J gene TRBJ1-1, with D possibly matching TRBD1 (5 bases). Germline V lookup: CDR1 LGHDT, CDR2 YNNKEL (reference sequence). The CDR3 covers 13 residues. The V and J ends lost 2 bases and 5 bases respectively, with 9 bases between them. CDR3 residues: CASSQLGDTEAFF. The CDR3 DNA is TGTGCCAGCAGCCAACTAGGGGATACTGAAGCTTTCTTT.

The genes are TRBV18 and TRBJ2-3; 7 bases align to TRBD2. Germline values: CDR1 KGHSH, CDR2 LQKENI. The CDR3 contains 15 residues. Unmatched junction bases numbered 6, after V lost 1 base and J lost 5 bases. CDR3 in amino acids: CASSPLQRGVDTQYF. CDR3 nucleotides: TGTGCCAGCTCACCACTTCAACGGGGGGTAGATACGCAGTATTTT.

Here the CDR3 reads CAWRGTAPNQPQHF. In DNA, the CDR3 is TGTGCCTGGAGAGGGACAGCCCCCAATCAGCCCCAGCATTTT. V is TRBV30 and J is TRBJ1-5; the match to TRBD1 covers 7 bases. The CDR3 contains 14 residues. Germline V gene data show CDR1 as GTSNPN and CDR2 as SVGIG (reference sequence). The V segment lost 3 bases and the J segment 3 bases; nucleotides outside the gene matches: 5.

The chain has TRBV15 and TRBJ1-1, with a possible D match to TRBD1 (5 bases). The germline gives CDR1 LNHNV, CDR2 YYDKDF (reference sequence). CDR3 size: 15 residues. V was pared by 1 base and J by 1 base, with 10 bases between. Written as DNA, the CDR3 is TGTGCCACCAGCAGAGTGGCGCAGGGGAACACTGAAGCTTTCTTT. Amino acids: CATSRVAQGNTEAFF. The whole variable domain, remainder taken from reference TRBV15 and TRBJ1-1, is DAMVIQNPRYQVTQFGKPVTLSCSQTLNHNVMYWYQQKSSQAPKLLFHYYDKDFNNEADTPDNFQSRRPNTSFCFLDIRSPGLGDTAMYLCATSRVAQGNTEAFFGQGTRLTVV.

This rearrangement joins TRBV25-1 to TRBJ2-3; TRBD2 matches at 9 bases. Germline V lookup: CDR1 MGHDK, CDR2 SYGVNS. This CDR3 region has 15 residues. The J segment lost 1 base and the V segment lost 5 bases, leaving 4 bases of the junction unmatched. Here the CDR3 DNA reads TGTGCCAGCAGTCACCAGCGGGGGGGCACAGATACGCAGTATTTT. As protein: CASSHQRGGTDTQYF.

The V and J genes are TRBV25-1 and TRBJ2-2; 7 nucleotides align to TRBD1. The J segment lost 8 bases and the V segment lost 5 bases, leaving 11 bases of the junction unmatched. CDR1 and CDR2 (germline): MGHDK, SYGVNS. CDR3 length equals 15 residues. CDR3 DNA sequence: TGTGCCAGCAGTAAGCTGACAGGGACCTTGGGGGAGCTGTTTTTT. Its protein product is CASSKLTGTLGELFF.

J is TRBJ2-2 and V is TRBV5-1; maybe TRBD2 (6 bases). The CDR3 extends over 15 amino acids. Trimming took off 1 base at V and 7 bases at J, with 14 bases between the two ends. The V gene's germline CDR1 is SGHRS and CDR2 YFSETQ. CDR3 sequence reads: CASSLKASVSGELFF. CDR3 DNA: TGCGCCAGCAGCTTGAAGGCTAGCGTAAGCGGGGAGCTGTTTTTT.

The J gene is TRBJ2-3, the V gene TRBV2; D may be TRBD1 (5 bases). The ends were cut back, 1 base at V and 6 bases at J, with 8 bases in the middle. The V gene's germline CDR1 is SNHLY and CDR2 FYNNEI. The CDR3 length is 13 residues. The CDR3 sequence: CASSEVGADTQYF. The CDR3 coding sequence is TGTGCCAGCAGTGAAGTTGGGGCCGATACGCAGTATTTT. The complete variable domain, with remaining parts taken from reference TRBV2 and TRBJ2-3, reads EPEVTQTPSHQVTQMGQEVILRCVPISNHLYFYWYRQILGQKVEFLVSFYNNEISEKSEIFDDQFSVERPDGSNFTLKIRSTKLEDSAMYFCASSEVGADTQYFGPGTRLTVL.

The rearrangement uses TRBV13 and TRBJ1-1; 7 bases match TRBD1. In germline, CDR1 is PRHDT, CDR2 FYEKMQ (reference sequence). This CDR3 comprises 14 residues. The V gene end was trimmed by 6 bases and the J gene end by 3 bases; junction bases not matched to a gene: 7. DNA of the CDR3: TGTGCCAGCAGGCCAGACAGGGAGGACACTGAAGCTTTCTTT. Translated: CASRPDREDTEAFF.

This clone occurred once. V is TRBV6-5 and J is TRBJ1-5; TRBD1 aligns across 7 bases. After removal of 6 bases from V and 1 base from J, the junction contained 6 bases not matched to a gene. There are 15 residues in the CDR3. Germline V gene sequence: CDR1 MNHEY, CDR2 SVGAGI. The CDR3 nucleotides read TGTGCCAGCAGCTACGGACAGGAAAGCAATCAGCCCCAGCATTTT. Translated: CASSYGQESNQPQHF.

The V gene is TRBV25-1, the J gene TRBJ1-5; D call uncertain. Between the trimmed V and J ends, which lost 1 base and 0 bases, there was a span of 7 bases. Germline V CDR1 and CDR2: MGHDK, SYGVNS. The CDR3 is 15 residues long. The CDR3 DNA reads TGTGCCAGCAGTGAATTTGGGAGTAGCAATCAGCCCCAGCATTTT. Amino acids: CASSEFGSSNQPQHF. Combining the CDR3 with reference TRBV25-1 and TRBJ1-5 gives the whole variable domain EADIYQTPRYLVIGTGKKITLECSQTMGHDKMYWYQQDPGMELHLIHYSYGVNSTEKGDLSSESTVSRIRTEHFPLTLESARPSHTSQYLCASSEFGSSNQPQHFGDGTRLSIL.

This clone has a handful of counts. The chain couples TRBV7-3 to TRBJ2-1; no clear D. Germline assignment: CDR1 SGHTA and CDR2 FQGTGA. There are 15 residues in the CDR3. Trimming cost V 3 bases and J 0 bases, with 9 bases left between them. CDR3 loop: CASSLAGLSYNEQFF. The DNA for the CDR3 is TGTGCCAGCAGCTTGGCAGGTCTCTCCTACAATGAGCAGTTCTTC.

This CDR3 is CASSQGWGGRETQYF. CDR3 bases: TGCGCCAGCAGCCAAGGGTGGGGGGGGAGAGAGACCCAGTACTTC. The rearrangement uses TRBV4-1 and TRBJ2-5, with TRBD2 matching over 7 bases. Germline CDR1 and CDR2: MGHRA and YSYEKL. The CDR3 contains 15 residues. J was trimmed by 4 bases and V by 1 base; bases with no gene match: 6.

This clone has more than one count but fewer than ten. The J gene is TRBJ2-2, the V gene TRBV30; D uncertain. With 3 bases removed from V and 8 bases from J, the gap between germline ends came to 10 bases. Germline loops: CDR1 GTSNPN, CDR2 SVGIG (reference sequence). The CDR3 is 12 amino acids. CDR3 in amino acids: CAWRYPIGELFF. The CDR3 nucleotides read TGTGCCTGGAGATACCCTATAGGGGAGCTGTTTTTT.

V usage is TRBV4-1 and J usage is TRBJ2-1; 9 bases map to TRBD2. Germline loops: CDR1 MGHRA, CDR2 YSYEKL. J gave up 7 bases and V 1 base, and 8 bases lay outside the gene matches. CDR3 length: 16 residues. The CDR3 region is CASSQATAGGENEQFF. The CDR3, as DNA: TGCGCCAGCAGCCAAGCAACAGCGGGGGGTGAAAATGAGCAGTTCTTC.

Only a few counts were recorded for this clone. This chain links TRBV30 with TRBJ1-5, with a weak D call TRBD1 (5 bases). V dropped 3 bases and J dropped 7 bases, with 13 bases sitting between them. Germline V gene lookup returns CDR1 GTSNPN and CDR2 SVGIG (reference sequence). CDR3 size: 13 residues. CDR3: CAWSAPPGQPQHF. The CDR3 DNA reads TGTGCCTGGAGCGCCCCCCCAGGGCAGCCCCAGCATTTT.

The chain couples TRBV6-5 to TRBJ2-7; 10 nucleotides agree with TRBD2. Germline CDR1 is MNHEY and CDR2 is SVGAGI. The CDR3 is 14 amino acids. V was pared by 6 bases and J by 7 bases, with 9 bases of the junction left unmatched. In DNA, the CDR3 is TGTGCCAGCAGGACTAGCGGGTCGGCGGGGGAGCAGTACTTC. It yields the protein CASRTSGSAGEQYF.

The chain links TRBV2 to TRBJ2-2; tentative D call: TRBD1 (5 bases). In germline, CDR1 is SNHLY, CDR2 FYNNEI. The CDR3 spans 14 residues. Trimming shortened V by 7 bases and J by 0 bases, and 9 bases separated the two germline ends. The CDR3 nucleotides are TGTGCCAGCATTAGGGGCTCGAACACCGGGGAGCTGTTTTTT. This sequence encodes CASIRGSNTGELFF.

This chain links TRBV18 with TRBJ1-3, with D possibly matching TRBD1 (5 bases). This CDR3 is built from 15 residues. Germline assignment: CDR1 KGHSH and CDR2 LQKENI. V lost 6 bases to trimming and J lost 2 bases, with 14 bases between them. DNA of the CDR3: TGTGCCAGCTCCCCCGGAGAAGGGGCTGGAAACACCATATATTTT. Protein product: CASSPGEGAGNTIYF.

The chain has TRBV19 and TRBJ1-2; D might be TRBD1 (5 bases). CDR1 LNHDA and CDR2 SQIVND come from the germline V gene (reference sequence). V was shortened by 7 bases and J by 6 bases, with 18 bases between the two germline ends. The CDR3 is 14 amino acids. In DNA, the CDR3 is TGTGCCAGTATGAACTTTGCCAGGGCGAATGGCTACACCTTC. Translation: CASMNFARANGYTF. Full variable domain (remainder filled in from reference TRBV19 and TRBJ1-2): DGGITQSPKYLFRKEGQNVTLSCEQNLNHDAMYWYRQDPGQGLRLIYYSQIVNDFQKGDIAEGYSVSREKKESFPLTVTSAQKNPTAFYLCASMNFARANGYTFGSGTRLTVV.

This chain links TRBV27 with TRBJ1-1, with D perhaps TRBD1 (5 bases). Trimming left V 4 bases short and J 0 bases short, with 15 bases between. The V gene's germline CDR1 is MNHEY and CDR2 SMNVEV (reference sequence). The CDR3 loop spans 16 amino acids. In DNA form, the CDR3 reads TGTGCCAGCAGTTCCCGGGACTTTGTCATGAACACTGAAGCTTTCTTT. It specifies CASSSRDFVMNTEAFF.

In this sample, this clone turned up a few times. The CDR3 here is CASSGYRGGSTDTQYF. Written as DNA, the CDR3 is TGTGCCAGCAGCGGCTACAGGGGTGGGAGCACAGATACGCAGTATTTT. The chain couples TRBV7-9 to TRBJ2-3; the match to TRBD1 covers 7 bases. Looked up from germline, CDR1 is SEHNR and CDR2 is FQNEAQ (reference sequence). J gave up 0 bases and V 5 bases, and 8 bases lay outside the gene matches. The CDR3 runs to 16 residues.

The sample holds a few counts of this clone. This chain uses TRBV12-5 with TRBJ1-5; D unclear. Looked up from germline, CDR1 is LGHNT and CDR2 is FRNRAP. The CDR3 is 15 amino acids. Trimming took 4 bases from V and 3 from J, leaving 13 bases between them. The DNA for the CDR3 is TGTGCTAGTGGTTCTGAGGTTGGGTTCAATCAGCCCCAGCATTTT. It is translated as CASGSEVGFNQPQHF.